These T cell receptor beta chains were read from a single sample in a study of cytotoxic CD8 clonotypes in ibrutinib-treated CLL. Only in-frame clones appear in the TCRdb table, and some are missing; sequencing was by immunoSEQ multiplex PCR. The sample contains approximately 150,000 clones, about 80% of which appear only once. Source: PBMCs, taken after 12 months of ibrutinib treatment. The receptor set was obtained from a human donor with chronic lymphocytic leukemia. CDR3s include the opening cysteine and the closing phenylalanine or tryptophan. Fields, in order: D gene, V gene, clone size, J gene, CDR3 protein, CDR3 DNA. The D gene is left open where the match is weak. The size of a clone is reported for some rows only, either as once, few or many, or as a class for expanded clones.

>.|TRBV10-3|.|TRBJ2-3
CAISRDGSSTDTQYF
TGTGCCATCAGTCGGGACGGTTCTAGCACAGATACGCAGTATTTT
>.|TRBV6-5|.|TRBJ2-7
CASSFGPPYEQYF
TGTGCCAGCAGCTTTGGGCCTCCCTACGAGCAGTACTTC
>.|TRBV6-1|.|TRBJ1-6
CASSGTDQSSYNSPLHF
TGTGCCAGCAGTGGGACGGATCAGAGCTCCTATAATTCACCCCTCCACTTT
>.|TRBV2|.|TRBJ2-3
CASSERDTQYF
TGTGCCAGCAGTGAAAGGGATACGCAGTATTTT
>.|TRBV28|.|TRBJ1-5
CASSSPGTLIRPQHF
TGTGCCAGCAGTTCCCCCGGGACCCTGATCCGCCCCCAGCATTTT
>.|TRBV28|.|TRBJ1-5
CASSLGPQPQHF
TGTGCCAGCAGTTTAGGGCCGCAGCCCCAGCATTTT
>.|TRBV2|.|TRBJ2-5
CASSRERETQYF
TGTGCCAGCAGCAGGGAGAGGGAGACCCAGTACTTC
>.|TRBV7-8|.|TRBJ1-1
CASTTATVNTEAFF
TGTGCCAGCACTACGGCGACGGTGAACACTGAAGCTTTCTTT
>.|TRBV27|.|TRBJ2-7
CASSLVFGYEQYF
TGTGCCAGCAGTTTAGTTTTTGGGTACGAGCAGTACTTC
>.|TRBV10-1|few|TRBJ1-5
CASSECRGRQPQHF
TGCGCCAGCAGTGAGTGCCGGGGGCGGCAGCCCCAGCATTTT
>.|TRBV7-3|.|TRBJ2-7
CASSLGPAGEQYF
TGTGCCAGCAGCCTCGGGCCCGCGGGGGAGCAGTACTTC
>TRBD2|TRBV25-1|.|TRBJ2-1
CASSISGRIHEQFF
TGTGCCAGCAGTATCAGCGGGAGAATCCATGAGCAGTTCTTC
>.|TRBV19|.|TRBJ2-7
CASKGRGFYEQYF
TGTGCCAGTAAGGGACGGGGCTTCTACGAGCAGTACTTC
>TRBD2|TRBV7-7|once|TRBJ2-1
CASSLGASGSYNEQFF
TGTGCTAGCAGCTTAGGGGCTAGCGGGTCCTACAATGAGCAGTTCTTC
>.|TRBV5-1|.|TRBJ2-7
CASSSGVTGTYEQYF
TGCGCCAGCAGTTCGGGAGTCACGGGGACCTACGAGCAGTACTTC
>TRBD1|TRBV2|.|TRBJ1-2
CARRGGRYGYTF
TGTGCCAGGCGAGGGGGCCGGTATGGCTACACCTTC
>TRBD2|TRBV7-8|.|TRBJ2-7
CASLGTSGRGAYEQYF
TGTGCCAGCCTCGGGACTAGCGGGAGGGGAGCCTACGAGCAGTACTTC
>.|TRBV4-2|.|TRBJ2-7
CASSQSSSYEQYF
TGTGCCAGCAGCCAATCAAGCTCCTACGAGCAGTACTTC
>.|TRBV27|.|TRBJ1-1
CASSLGALGTEAFF
TGTGCCAGCAGCCTAGGGGCCTTGGGCACTGAAGCTTTCTTT
>TRBD1|TRBV27|.|TRBJ1-6
CASTSRQGDSPLHF
TGTGCCAGCACCTCTCGACAGGGAGATTCACCCCTCCACTTT
>.|TRBV6-4|.|TRBJ2-3
CASSDSSALTDTQYF
TGTGCCAGCAGTGACTCTTCGGCCCTAACAGATACGCAGTATTTT
>.|TRBV5-4|few|TRBJ1-6
CASSSAGTQIESPLHF
TGTGCCAGCAGCTCAGCCGGGACCCAAATTGAGTCACCCCTCCACTTT
>TRBD1|TRBV14|many|TRBJ2-7
CASSLPGTGDVDEQYF
TGTGCCAGCAGCCTGCCCGGGACAGGGGACGTTGACGAGCAGTACTTC
>TRBD2|TRBV27|.|TRBJ2-7
CASSSGLFYEQYF
TGTGCCAGCAGTTCGGGACTATTCTACGAGCAGTACTTC
>.|TRBV19|.|TRBJ2-2
CASSIEHTITGELFF
TGTGCCAGTAGTATAGAACACACCATCACCGGGGAGCTGTTTTTT
>.|TRBV7-2|.|TRBJ1-2
CASSWDAFGYTF
TGTGCCAGCAGCTGGGATGCGTTTGGCTACACCTTC
>TRBD2|TRBV11-3|few|TRBJ2-1
CASRASGSNEQFF
TGTGCCTCTAGAGCTAGCGGATCCAATGAGCAGTTCTTC
>.|TRBV27|.|TRBJ2-5
CASSPGWETQYF
TGTGCCAGCAGTCCCGGTTGGGAGACCCAGTACTTC
>TRBD1|TRBV28|.|TRBJ2-7
CATGTGTGNSYEQYF
TGTGCCACTGGGACCGGGACAGGGAACTCCTACGAGCAGTACTTC
>TRBD2|TRBV6-1|.|TRBJ2-7
CASSEVAGGRSEQYF
TGTGCCAGCAGTGAAGTAGCGGGGGGGCGGTCCGAGCAGTACTTC
>.|TRBV10-3|few|TRBJ1-1
CAISEETPNTEAFF
TGTGCCATCAGTGAGGAGACCCCGAACACTGAAGCTTTCTTT
>.|TRBV27|once|TRBJ2-2
CASSSDLGMRNTGELFF
TGTGCCAGCAGTTCAGACCTCGGTATGAGGAACACCGGGGAGCTGTTTTTT
>.|TRBV10-2|.|TRBJ2-7
CASSGTQNYEQYF
TGCGCCAGCAGTGGGACACAAAACTACGAGCAGTACTTC
>TRBD1|TRBV11-2|.|TRBJ1-2
CASSGGTGYQGYTF
TGTGCCAGCAGCGGCGGGACAGGATATCAAGGCTACACCTTC
>.|TRBV30|.|TRBJ2-7
CAWSVFPGDYEQYF
TGTGCCTGGAGTGTATTTCCAGGGGACTACGAGCAGTACTTC
>.|TRBV10-3|.|TRBJ1-2
CASSETGRTSYGYTF
TGTGCCAGCAGTGAGACGGGACGGACCTCTTATGGCTACACCTTC
>.|TRBV19|.|TRBJ1-2
CASSIGTSVPDGYTF
TGTGCCAGTAGTATAGGTACCAGTGTCCCGGATGGCTACACCTTC
>.|TRBV5-4|.|TRBJ1-1
CASSAGMVTEAFF
TGTGCCAGCAGCGCGGGTATGGTGACTGAAGCTTTCTTT
>TRBD2|TRBV6-5|.|TRBJ2-7
CASSRGLAVSEQYF
TGTGCCAGCAGTCGTGGACTAGCGGTCTCCGAGCAGTACTTC
>.|TRBV18|.|TRBJ2-1
CASSATANEQFF
TGTGCCAGCTCAGCGACGGCCAATGAGCAGTTCTTC
>.|TRBV25-1|.|TRBJ2-5
CASSKRTGTETQYF
TGTGCCAGCAGTAAACGGACGGGGACAGAGACCCAGTACTTC
>TRBD1|TRBV28|.|TRBJ1-2
CASSEISGGGLYGYTF
TGTGCCAGCAGTGAAATTTCAGGGGGCGGCCTCTATGGCTACACCTTC
>TRBD2|TRBV18|.|TRBJ2-3
CASSPPRLAGGTDTQYF
TGTGCCAGCTCACCACCGAGACTAGCGGGGGGAACAGATACGCAGTATTTT
>.|TRBV28|.|TRBJ2-2
CASSVRFTGELFF
TGTGCCAGCAGTGTCAGGTTCACCGGGGAGCTGTTTTTT
>.|TRBV5-6|.|TRBJ2-7
CASSWTLAEYYEQYF
TGTGCCAGCAGCTGGACATTAGCCGAATACTACGAGCAGTACTTC
>TRBD2|TRBV15|.|TRBJ2-3
CATSRVGGGGSTDTQYF
TGTGCCACCAGCAGAGTGGGCGGCGGGGGAAGCACAGATACGCAGTATTTT
>TRBD1|TRBV7-9|.|TRBJ1-1
CASSSTGAEAFF
TGTGCCAGCAGCTCAACAGGGGCTGAAGCTTTCTTT
>.|TRBV28|many|TRBJ1-5
CASIALGVGNQPQHF
TGTGCCAGCATCGCGTTAGGGGTGGGCAATCAGCCCCAGCATTTT
>.|TRBV25-1|once|TRBJ2-7
CASSEFYEQYF
TGTGCCAGCAGTGAATTTTACGAGCAGTACTTC
>.|TRBV28|.|TRBJ1-2
CASSIVTGLYGYTF
TGTGCCAGCAGTATCGTCACAGGGCTCTATGGCTACACCTTC
>TRBD1|TRBV10-3|few|TRBJ1-5
CAISERTGVGQPQHF
TGTGCCATCAGTGAGAGGACAGGGGTCGGGCAGCCCCAGCATTTT
>.|TRBV19|.|TRBJ1-5
CASSQYAGFSNQPQHF
TGTGCCAGTAGTCAGTACGCGGGCTTTAGCAATCAGCCCCAGCATTTT
>TRBD1|TRBV11-1|.|TRBJ2-7
CASSLSWTGVREQYF
TGTGCCAGCAGCTTAAGTTGGACAGGGGTTCGCGAGCAGTACTTC
>TRBD1|TRBV6-1|.|TRBJ1-2
CASSADRGPYGYTF
TGTGCCAGCAGTGCCGACAGGGGACCCTATGGCTACACCTTC
>.|TRBV6-1|once|TRBJ1-5
CASSRGTSEWQPQHF
TGTGCCAGCAGCCGCGGGACTTCCGAATGGCAGCCCCAGCATTTT